This TCR beta chain was sequenced for a study of graft-versus-host responses after intestinal transplantation. The study, taken as a whole, reports: Early after transplant, HvG declines were associated with peak levels of circulating GvH clones. Analysis identified GvH clones in recipient marrow, with some appearing first in ileum or blood.

Responders (about 200,000, CFSE-labeled) were co-plated with about 200,000 irradiated, violet-dye-labeled stimulators. Proliferating responders of the CD3+CD4+ and CD3+CD8+ phenotypes with low CFSE were sorted after the reaction. TCRdb keeps only in-frame clones here, not all; method: immunoSEQ multiplex PCR. The repertoire consists of under 25,000 clones, with roughly 36% occurring once and the leading ten covering about 2%. This sequence was found in a human patient who was an organ donor for intestinal transplantation. The source material was alloreactive CD4+ T cells from a mixed lymphocyte reaction culture, sampled before transplantation. Subset described: CFSE-low proliferating T cells sorted from roughly six-day pre-transplant mixed lymphocyte reaction (GvH or HvG direction).

In DNA, the CDR3 is TGTGCCAGCAGTGTATCACAGGGGGGCAATCAGCCCCAGCATTTT. It encodes CASSVSQGGNQPQHF. The V and J genes are TRBV2 and TRBJ1-5; 8 bases are shared with TRBD1. The CDR3 runs 15 residues. Losses at the gene ends were 4 bases for V and 2 bases for J; bases not matched to a gene: 4. Germline-derived CDR1 and CDR2 are SNHLY and FYNNEI.